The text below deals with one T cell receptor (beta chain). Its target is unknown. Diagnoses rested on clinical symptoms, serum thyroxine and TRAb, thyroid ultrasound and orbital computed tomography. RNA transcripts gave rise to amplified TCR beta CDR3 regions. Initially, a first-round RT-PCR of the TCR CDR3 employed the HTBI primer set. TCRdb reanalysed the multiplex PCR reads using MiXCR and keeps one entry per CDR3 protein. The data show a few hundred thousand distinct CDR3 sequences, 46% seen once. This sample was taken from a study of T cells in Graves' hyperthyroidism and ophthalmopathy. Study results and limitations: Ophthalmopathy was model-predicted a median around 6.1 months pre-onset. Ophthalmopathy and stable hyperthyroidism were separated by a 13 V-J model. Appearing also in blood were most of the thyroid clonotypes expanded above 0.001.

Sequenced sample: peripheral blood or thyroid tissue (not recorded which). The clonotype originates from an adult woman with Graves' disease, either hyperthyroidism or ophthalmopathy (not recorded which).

This chain's CDR3 is CASSYSSGYNSPLHF. The CDR3 nucleotides are TGTGCCAGCAGTTACTCGTCGGGGTATAATTCACCCCTCCACTTT. The genes are TRBV6-6 and TRBJ1-6; D unclear. Germline values: CDR1 MNHNY, CDR2 SVGAGI (reference sequence). CDR3 length equals 15 residues. V lost 0 bases, J lost 4 bases, and 7 bases lay in between.